Reported below is one TCR beta chain. Its antigen is unidentified. Assay: immunoSEQ multiplex PCR; the TCRdb copy retains only in-frame clones and omits some. The table has 640,000 or so clones, roughly 78% seen once. The sample originates from a study of shared clonotypes between healthy human individuals. Study outcomes and limitations: Rarefaction exposed incomplete sorted-subset sequencing despite large depth. The sharing of 5% to 5.5% of naive CD4 clonotypes was seen across several donors.

CD4+ cells were split into CD45RA+ naive and CD45RA-negative memory subsets. Trimming removed 4 bases at V and 2 bases at J, with 9 bases between. Germline V gene lookup returns CDR1 MGHDK and CDR2 SYGVNS. CDR3 length: 13 residues. The specimen sequenced was memory CD4+ T cells sorted from blood. The subset is: CD45RA-negative fraction. The sequence was obtained from a woman younger than 45 in good health. V gene TRBV25-1 combines with J gene TRBJ2-7, with a possible D match to TRBD1 (6 bases). In DNA form, the CDR3 reads TGTGCCAGCAGTGGGACAGATACCTACGAGCAGTACTTC. The encoded protein is CASSGTDTYEQYF.